One sample yielded the 18 T cell receptor beta chains listed below, sequenced in a study of blood T cells in healthy people across ages. A J-beta primer mix and a sample-barcoded 5' primer were used in a second PCR of roughly 7 to 12 cycles. Using its own MiXCR run on the 5' RACE reads, TCRdb lists one record per CDR3 protein. The sample records some 670,000 distinct CDR3 sequences, 52% being singletons. Sample: blood. These receptors originate from an elderly woman in good health.

The chain combines TRBV4-1 with TRBJ2-7; 7 positions agree with TRBD2. The last part of the DNA fits TRBJ2-5 better; the J call may be wrong. Looked up from germline, CDR1 is MGHRA and CDR2 is YSYEKL. The CDR3 covers 14 residues. Here the CDR3 reads CASSQGLALETQYF. CDR3 DNA: TGCGCCAGCAGCCAAGGACTAGCTTTAGAGACCCAGTACTTC.

This sequence joins TRBV5-5 and TRBJ2-3; D uncertain. V shed 5 bases and J shed 1 base, with 14 bases lying between them. Germline V lookup: CDR1 SGHKS, CDR2 YYEKEE (reference sequence). The CDR3 totals 15 residues. The CDR3 spells CASSSPGVGTDTQYF. The DNA for the CDR3 is TGTGCCAGCAGTTCGCCCGGCGTAGGCACAGATACGCAGTATTTT.

This clonotype was observed once. Given a much more abundant clone one base away, this may be a read error. The rearrangement uses TRBV12-3 or TRBV12-4 and TRBJ2-5; D may be TRBD1 or TRBD2 (5 bases each). The CDR3 has 12 residues. V dropped 6 bases and J dropped 4 bases, with 9 bases sitting between them. CDR3 bases: TGTGCCAGCAGATTTGGGGGAGAGACCCAGTACTTC. Translating gives CASRFGGETQYF.

A single count supports this clonotype. A much larger clone lies one base from this, so it may be a read error. The chain has TRBV28 and TRBJ2-5; D is possibly TRBD2 (6 bases). Germline V gene sequence: CDR1 MDHEN, CDR2 SYDVKM. The CDR3 consists of 14 residues. Trimming removed 5 bases from V and 5 bases from J, with 15 bases in between. The CDR3 region is CASSIPSLAETQYF. CDR3 DNA sequence: TGTGCCAGCAGTATTCCTTCGCTAGCGGAGACCCAGTACTTC.

This clonotype was counted ten times or more. The chain recombines TRBV7-2 with TRBJ1-3; TRBD1 agrees at 7 bases. Germline trimming cut 1 base from V and 0 bases from J; bases unmatched to any gene: 0. This CDR3 contains 15 residues. The germline V gene encodes CDR1 SGHTA and CDR2 FQGNSA. CDR3 protein: CASSLGDSSGNTIYF. The CDR3 DNA reads as TGTGCCAGCAGCTTAGGGGACAGCTCTGGAAACACCATATATTTT.

The table lists this clonotype with a few counts. A clone one base away is much larger, so this may be a read error. The V call is TRBV7-2, the J call TRBJ2-1; the D call may be TRBD1 or TRBD2 (5 bases each). The J call may be faulty, since TRBJ2-7 better matches the DNA end. The CDR3 has 15 amino acids. Germline V gene sequence: CDR1 SGHTA, CDR2 FQGNSA. Here the CDR3 DNA reads TGTGCCAGCAGCTCGGGGCGGATACCCTACAATGAGCAGTACTTC. It codes for CASSSGRIPYNEQYF.

The sample holds a few counts of this clonotype. V usage is TRBV6-1 and J usage is TRBJ2-1; 11 bases agree with TRBD2. This CDR3 is 16 amino acids long. V was clipped by 7 bases and J by 3 bases; unmatched bases: 8. The germline gives CDR1 MNHNS, CDR2 SASEGT. In DNA form, the CDR3 reads TGTGCCAGCACTTCCTTAGCGGGAGGGAACTACAATGAGCAGTTCTTC. Amino acid sequence: CASTSLAGGNYNEQFF.

J is TRBJ2-2 and V is TRBV11-2; a weak D match, TRBD2 (5 bases). The CDR3 is made up of 17 amino acids. Germline V gene lookup returns CDR1 SGHAT and CDR2 FQNNGV. V was clipped by 7 bases and J by 3 bases, with 21 bases between them. CDR3 residues: CASTQQWTLSDTGELFF. The CDR3 nucleotides are TGTGCCAGCACCCAACAATGGACTCTGTCGGACACCGGGGAGCTGTTTTTT. Looking up the rest from reference TRBV11-2 and TRBJ2-2 gives the full variable domain: EAGVAQSPRYKIIEKRQSVAFWCNPISGHATLYWYQQILGQGPKLLIQFQNNGVVDDSQLPKDRFSAERLKGVDSTLKIQPAKLEDSAVYLCASTQQWTLSDTGELFFGEGSRLTVL.

This clonotype was seen only once. As the CDR3 is not closed by the conserved phenylalanine or tryptophan, this likely results from a read error. CDR3 nucleotide sequence: TGCGCCAGCAGCCCGACGGGGGCAGATACGCAGTATTCT. This sequence encodes CASSPTGADTQYS. The V gene is TRBV5-1, the J gene TRBJ2-3, with a tentative D call TRBD2 (6 bases). The CDR3 runs to 13 residues. Trimming stripped 4 bases from V and 4 bases from J, with 10 bases between. The germline gives CDR1 SGHRS, CDR2 YFSETQ.

The rearrangement joins TRBV11-2 to TRBJ2-1; D unclear. CDR1 is SGHAT and CDR2 is FQNNGV in the germline V gene. V was clipped by 1 base and J by 5 bases, with 9 bases between them. This CDR3 comprises 14 residues. The CDR3 is CASSLVSDNNEQFF. In DNA form, the CDR3 reads TGTGCCAGCAGCTTAGTCTCCGACAACAATGAGCAGTTCTTC. Variable domain in full (rest from reference TRBV11-2 and TRBJ2-1): EAGVAQSPRYKIIEKRQSVAFWCNPISGHATLYWYQQILGQGPKLLIQFQNNGVVDDSQLPKDRFSAERLKGVDSTLKIQPAKLEDSAVYLCASSLVSDNNEQFFGPGTRLTVL.

The rearrangement joins TRBV15 to TRBJ2-4, with 15 bases lining up with TRBD2. Germline CDR1 reads LNHNV; CDR2 reads YYDKDF (reference sequence). The CDR3 contains 18 residues. J was trimmed by 2 bases and V by 5 bases; bases with no gene match: 7. The CDR3 protein is CATSRGLAGGPSKNIQYF. DNA for the CDR3: TGTGCCACCAGCCGAGGACTAGCGGGGGGGCCTTCCAAAAACATTCAGTACTTC.

The rearrangement links TRBV5-1 to TRBJ1-1; D remains ambiguous. CDR1 is SGHRS and CDR2 is YFSETQ in the germline V gene. Trimming shortened V by 6 bases and J by 2 bases, and 17 bases separated the two germline ends. This CDR3 is 15 amino acids long. In DNA form, the CDR3 reads TGCGCCAGCACCCTTGGTATCTGGGGAAACACTGAAGCTTTCTTT. The encoded protein is CASTLGIWGNTEAFF.

This chain connects TRBV9 to TRBJ1-2, with TRBD1 as a possible D gene (5 bases). The CDR3 has 17 residues. Germline V lookup: CDR1 SGDLS, CDR2 YYNGEE. Trimming took 3 bases from V and 2 from J, leaving 20 bases between them. CDR3 nucleotide sequence: TGTGCCAGCAGCGCTCCTCCTCCCGGGACGGAAAACTATGGCTACACCTTC. It is translated as CASSAPPPGTENYGYTF.

In this sample, this clonotype turned up once. The chain uses TRBV9 and TRBJ2-7; D is perhaps TRBD1 (5 bases). Trimming removed 3 bases at V and 2 bases at J, with 9 bases between. The CDR3 runs 13 residues. CDR1 is SGDLS and CDR2 is YYNGEE in the germline V gene. DNA for the CDR3: TGTGCCAGCAGCGGGGGCCTCGCCTACGAGCAGTACTTC. It codes for CASSGGLAYEQYF.

About this clonotype itself: One junction end disagrees with the germline gene, perhaps due to a read error. Here the CDR3 DNA reads TGTGCCAGCTCCCGCCAATCGCGGACGTGGGAATACCAAGAGATCCAGTACTTC. It is translated as CASSRQSRTWEYQEIQYF. This rearrangement joins TRBV18 to TRBJ2-5; D is unclear. The CDR3 contains 18 residues. Germline CDR1 KGHSH, CDR2 LQKENI.

This clonotype was observed at least ten times. V and J are TRBV6-5 and TRBJ2-1; no reliable D call. This CDR3 comprises 13 residues. V was trimmed by 1 base and J by 13 bases, leaving 14 bases between them. Germline CDR1 is MNHEY and CDR2 is SVGAGI. The CDR3 DNA reads as TGTGCCAGCAGTTACTTTCCAGGAAGACAACAGTTCTTC. It yields the protein CASSYFPGRQQFF.

This clonotype is labeled as medium-sized. The chain couples TRBV28 to TRBJ2-3; D is tentatively TRBD1 or TRBD2 (6 bases each). Trimming left V 2 bases short and J 1 base short, with 13 bases between. Germline CDR1 reads MDHEN; CDR2 reads SYDVKM. The CDR3 is made up of 16 amino acids. In DNA form, the CDR3 reads TGTGCCAGCAGTTTACAAGGGGGGCAACGCACAGATACGCAGTATTTT. It translates to CASSLQGGQRTDTQYF.

The chain is built from TRBV15 and TRBJ1-4, with D uncertain. Trimming removed 5 bases from V and 5 bases from J, with 12 bases in between. There are 14 residues in the CDR3. Per the germline V gene, CDR1 is LNHNV and CDR2 is YYDKDF (reference sequence). The CDR3 loop reads CATSPDAGNEKLFF. For the CDR3, the DNA is TGTGCCACCAGCCCTGATGCGGGGAATGAAAAACTGTTTTTT.